These 19 T cell receptor beta chains originate from one sample sequenced in a study of cytomegalovirus exposure and HLA in healthy donors. The assay was immunoSEQ multiplex PCR, and TCRdb's table has in-frame clones only and misses some. The sample lists about 78,000 clones, 90% to 97% seen once, with 1.5% to 2% in the top ten. Input material: PBMCs. The source is a man aged 18 to 30 in good health and CMV-seropositive.

The chain is built from TRBV5-4 and TRBJ1-2, with D possibly matching TRBD1 (5 bases). This CDR3 is 14 amino acids long. The V gene lost 0 bases and the J gene lost 0 bases, with 6 bases spanning the gap. Germline-derived CDR1 and CDR2 are SGHNT and YYREEE (reference sequence). CDR3 nucleotides: TGTGCCAGCAGCTTGGGGGGCGCTAACTATGGCTACACCTTC. Translated: CASSLGGANYGYTF.

V usage is TRBV10-2 and J usage is TRBJ1-1; 8 positions agree with TRBD1. CDR1 is WSHSY, CDR2 SAAADI, per germline. The V segment lost 7 bases and the J segment 3 bases; nucleotides outside the gene matches: 7. This CDR3 contains 14 residues. The CDR3 loop is CASISTGADTEAFF. The CDR3 region has the DNA TGCGCCAGCATCTCGACAGGGGCCGACACTGAAGCTTTCTTT.

This clone was observed a single time. The rearrangement joins TRBV2 to TRBJ2-5; TRBD1 is a possible D gene (5 bases). Germline V CDR1 and CDR2: SNHLY, FYNNEI. This CDR3 has 11 residues. V lost 7 bases and J lost 5, with 8 bases in between. The chain's CDR3 is CASKGSETQYF. The CDR3 DNA is TGTGCCAGCAAGGGGTCGGAGACCCAGTACTTC.

This chain links TRBV6-1 with TRBJ2-7; D is undetermined. Germline V lookup: CDR1 MNHNS, CDR2 SASEGT. V lost 6 bases and J 0 bases, leaving 9 bases between the germline ends. This CDR3 contains 13 residues. The CDR3 nucleotides read TGTGCCAGCAGGGTACAGAGCTCCTACGAGCAGTACTTC. This codes for CASRVQSSYEQYF.

This clone was counted a single time. CDR3 DNA: TGTGCCAGCAGTGGCACCGGGACAGGGAACCACGAGCAGTACTTC. This translates into CASSGTGTGNHEQYF. The chain uses TRBV25-1 and TRBJ2-7, with 9 bases fitting TRBD1. Per the germline V gene, CDR1 is MGHDK and CDR2 is SYGVNS. V was clipped by 4 bases and J by 5 bases; unmatched bases: 9. There are 15 residues in the CDR3.

This clone appeared a single time. The chain uses TRBV5-6 and TRBJ1-2; a weak D match, TRBD1 (6 bases). Germline CDR1 SGHDT, CDR2 YYEEEE. The CDR3 covers 13 residues. The V gene lost 2 bases and the J gene lost 7 bases, with 12 bases spanning the gap. The CDR3 here is CASSFGGGAGYTF. Written as DNA, the CDR3 is TGTGCCAGCAGCTTTGGTGGGGGGGCTGGCTACACCTTC.

DNA of the CDR3: TGCGCCAGCAGCCGGACCCAGGGAATAGAGACCGGGGAGCTGTTTTTT. Its protein product is CASSRTQGIETGELFF. The V gene is TRBV5-1, the J gene TRBJ2-2, with D possibly matching TRBD1 (5 bases). V was trimmed by 4 bases and J by 5 bases, leaving 18 bases between them. CDR3 length: 16 residues. Germline values: CDR1 SGHRS, CDR2 YFSETQ.

The chain has TRBV5-4 and TRBJ2-3, with D unresolved. Trimming cost V 2 bases and J 1 base, with 5 bases left between them. The germline CDR1 and CDR2 sequences are SGHNT and YYREEE (reference sequence). The CDR3 contains 13 residues. DNA for the CDR3: TGTGCCAGCAGCTTCCCGGGCACAGATACGCAGTATTTT. This gives the protein CASSFPGTDTQYF.

In DNA form, the CDR3 reads TGCGCCAGCAGCCAGGCGACAGGGGAAGGCTACGAGCAGTACTTC. This encodes CASSQATGEGYEQYF. The rearrangement links TRBV4-1 to TRBJ2-7, with TRBD1 identical over 8 bases. The length of the CDR3 is 15 residues. With 3 bases clipped from V and 3 bases from J, the junction kept 7 bases outside the gene matches. Germline V CDR1 and CDR2: MGHRA, YSYEKL.

V usage is TRBV27 and J usage is TRBJ2-3; D unclear. Trimming stripped 3 bases from V and 4 bases from J, with 5 bases between. The length of the CDR3 is 12 residues. Germline-derived CDR1 and CDR2 are MNHEY and SMNVEV (reference sequence). The CDR3 coding sequence is TGTGCCAGCAGTTTTAGTTCAGATACGCAGTATTTT. Residues: CASSFSSDTQYF.

V usage is TRBV2 and J usage is TRBJ1-5, with unresolved D. From germline, CDR1 is SNHLY and CDR2 FYNNEI. V was clipped by 2 bases and J by 1 base, with 6 bases between them. The CDR3 runs 14 residues. The CDR3, as DNA: TGTGCCAGCAGTGAATTTCGGAGCAATCAGCCCCAGCATTTT. Protein: CASSEFRSNQPQHF.

The chain links TRBV4-1 to TRBJ1-2; perhaps TRBD1 as D (6 bases). CDR3 size: 11 residues. Germline V gene lookup returns CDR1 MGHRA and CDR2 YSYEKL. Trimming pared 2 bases from V and 9 bases from J, leaving 7 bases between. The CDR3 DNA reads as TGCGCCAGCAGCCAAACAGGGCGCTACACCTTC. This translates into CASSQTGRYTF.

This clone was seen only once. The sample has other DNA sequences that encode this CDR3 too. This chain connects TRBV5-1 to TRBJ2-1, with 8 bases that match TRBD1. The CDR3 extends over 15 amino acids. Germline CDR1 SGHRS, CDR2 YFSETQ. V was pared by 4 bases and J by 4 bases, with 7 bases of the junction left unmatched. The CDR3: CASSLGQGAYNEQFF. CDR3 bases: TGCGCCAGCAGCCTCGGACAGGGAGCGTACAATGAGCAGTTCTTC.

This chain links TRBV30 with TRBJ2-4, with 8 bases aligning to TRBD1. This CDR3 contains 13 residues. Losses at the gene ends were 4 bases for V and 8 bases for J; bases not matched to a gene: 7. The germline V gene has CDR1 GTSNPN and CDR2 SVGIG (reference sequence). The CDR3 spells CAWIRQGADIQYF. CDR3 DNA: TGTGCCTGGATTCGGCAGGGGGCGGACATTCAGTACTTC.

This clone was observed a handful of times. V usage is TRBV23-1 and J usage is TRBJ2-7; TRBD2 might be the D (5 bases). TRBV23-1 belongs to the ORF category, with a function that is uncertain. Trimming stripped 4 bases from V and 0 bases from J, with 10 bases between. The CDR3 extends over 14 amino acids. The CDR3 loop reads CASSRDRDSYEQYF. Written as DNA, the CDR3 is TGCGCCAGCAGTCGTGACCGGGACTCCTACGAGCAGTACTTC.

DNA of the CDR3: TGTGCCAGCAGCCCTGCTATAAGCAATCAGCCCCAGCATTTT. The encoded protein is CASSPAISNQPQHF. The chain recombines TRBV4-2 with TRBJ1-5; no definite D call. CDR3 length equals 14 residues. The germline V gene has CDR1 LGHNA and CDR2 YNFKEQ. The germline V and J ends were trimmed by 4 bases and 1 base, with 8 bases remaining between them.

The chain couples TRBV5-1 to TRBJ2-3; TRBD2 agrees at 8 bases. The V and J ends lost 1 base and 4 bases, in that order; junction bases with no gene match: 5. Germline V gene sequence: CDR1 SGHRS, CDR2 YFSETQ. The CDR3 is 15 amino acids. CDR3 amino acids: CASSLQREPSDTQYF. For the CDR3, the DNA is TGCGCCAGCAGCTTGCAGCGGGAGCCCTCAGATACGCAGTATTTT.

The V gene is TRBV4-2, the J gene TRBJ2-5, with 12 nucleotides matching TRBD2. J lost 5 bases, V lost 0 bases, and 10 bases had no gene match. The CDR3 contains 18 residues. The V gene's germline CDR1 is LGHNA and CDR2 YNFKEQ. CDR3 loop: CASSQDLASGRAGETQYF. Written as DNA, the CDR3 is TGTGCCAGCAGCCAAGATCTCGCTAGCGGGAGGGCCGGGGAGACCCAGTACTTC.

The V gene is TRBV4-1, the J gene TRBJ2-1, with 7 bases identical to TRBD2. V shed 3 bases and J 10 bases; nucleotides not matched to a gene: 18. Looked up from germline, CDR1 is MGHRA and CDR2 is YSYEKL. The CDR3 loop spans 17 amino acids. CDR3 in amino acids: CASSQSSGLPAGGEQFF. For the CDR3, the DNA is TGCGCCAGCAGCCAGAGTAGCGGACTACCGGCCGGGGGGGAGCAGTTCTTC.